The entry that follows covers one T cell receptor (beta chain) sequence. The data were taken from a study of T cells after yellow fever vaccination. The CDR3 loop spans 11 amino acids. Trimming stripped 2 bases from V and 9 bases from J, with 8 bases between. Germline V gene lookup returns CDR1 SGHTA and CDR2 FQGNSA. TCRdb re-called the 5' RACE reads with MiXCR, one entry per CDR3 protein. The sample lists roughly 300,000 distinct CDR3 sequences; around 6.8% were seen once. This receptor was obtained from a man between 18 and 29 years old who received the YFV17D yellow fever vaccine. The J gene is TRBJ2-7, the V gene TRBV7-2, with D uncertain. The sample was PBMCs, taken approximately 40 days after the first yellow fever vaccination. This CDR3 is CASSLFIGQYF. The DNA of the CDR3 is TGTGCCAGCAGCTTATTTATAGGGCAGTACTTC.